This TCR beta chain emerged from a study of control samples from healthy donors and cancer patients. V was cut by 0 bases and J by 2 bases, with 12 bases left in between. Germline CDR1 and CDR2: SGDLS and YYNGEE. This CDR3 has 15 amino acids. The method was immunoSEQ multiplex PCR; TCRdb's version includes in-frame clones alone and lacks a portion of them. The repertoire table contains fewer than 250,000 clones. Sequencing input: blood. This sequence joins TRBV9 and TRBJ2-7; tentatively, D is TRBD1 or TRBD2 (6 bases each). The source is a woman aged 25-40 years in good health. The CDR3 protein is CASSVASGAPYEQYF. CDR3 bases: TGTGCCAGCAGCGTAGCGTCGGGGGCCCCCTACGAGCAGTACTTC.